This TCR beta chain derives from a study of B cell selection in AIRE deficiency. Study-wide results and caveats: Healthy donors alone shared 31.6% of 3,500 to 4,000 Treg sequences; patients alone about 10%.

CDR1 LGHNA and CDR2 YSLEER come from the germline V gene. The V segment lost 0 bases and the J segment 3 bases; nucleotides outside the gene matches: 3. This CDR3 has 15 amino acids. A remark on this clone: No antigen is known for it.

Regulatory T cells were sorted as CD4+CD25hiCD127low/negative. As processed by the authors: Pooled Tregs gave about 5.65x10^4 patient and 80,000 to 100,000 donor TCRbeta sequences. Generated by immunoSEQ multiplex PCR, the TCRdb table keeps only in-frame clones and is missing some. V and J calls and clone size are as listed in that table; D and trimming were resolved from the DNA. The sample holds 28,000 or so clones; around 92% are singletons and the top ten take about 1.1%. This TCR came from a human donor in good health. The genes are TRBV4-3 and TRBJ1-2; 8 bases agree with TRBD1. Sequenced input: CD4+CD25+ Tregs sorted from PBMCs. The CDR3 region is CASSQETGADYGYTF. Written as DNA, the CDR3 is TGCGCCAGCAGCCAAGAGACAGGGGCGGACTATGGCTACACCTTC.